Detailed here is one T cell receptor beta chain. Its specificity is unknown. CDR1 GTSNPN and CDR2 SVGIG come from the germline V gene (reference sequence). This CDR3 has 15 amino acids. The ends lost 3 bases at V and 4 bases at J; junction bases unmatched: 7. Produced via immunoSEQ multiplex PCR; TCRdb's table is partial and in-frame only. Of 4,000 or so clones in the sample, approximately 80% were seen once. These data are taken from a study of T cell repertoires in ileal Crohn's disease. As for the study in general: All patients had surgery for stricturing (about 61%) or penetrating (about 40%) disease. Study-wide findings and caveats: All patients with clonality above 26.8% had endoscopic recurrence.

The specimen was ileal tissue. The gene calls are TRBV30 and TRBJ2-2; 8 bases are a match to TRBD1. This TCR was recovered from an adult with Crohn's disease. CDR3 DNA: TGTGCCTGGAGCCGAGACAGGGGTAGCACCGGGGAGCTGTTTTTT. Its translation: CAWSRDRGSTGELFF.